The sequence of this T cell receptor beta chain was determined in a study of blood T cell repertoires in COVID-19. Study context: The United States, Italy and Spain provided the acute and convalescent COVID-19 samples. T cells, B-cell-depleted T cells, or PBMCs provided the cDNA or gDNA that served as material.

In the original analysis: Nucleated cell number was recorded as an estimate derived from reference gene primer amplification. Here immunoSEQ multiplex PCR was the method, and the copy in TCRdb shows in-frame clones only, minus some. V, J and clone size reflect that table, while D and trimming were determined from the DNA. The top ten clones hold approximately 12% of a sample with around 430,000 clones, around 88% of them seen once. Seattle-derived patients entered the study during active infection and were followed longitudinally. The CDR3 is made up of 13 amino acids. The V gene's germline CDR1 is MDHEN and CDR2 SYDVKM. Unmatched junction bases numbered 3, after V lost 8 bases and J lost 0 bases.

Sequencing was carried out using peripheral blood. The chain employs TRBV28 and TRBJ1-2; 7 bases map to TRBD1. The receptor comes from a woman in her fifties or sixties with COVID-19, enrolled during active disease. Here the CDR3 DNA reads TGTGCCAGCCGGACAGGAGCTAACTATGGCTACACCTTC. As protein: CASRTGANYGYTF.